This T cell receptor beta chain comes out of a study of T cell responses to AZD1222 COVID-19 vaccine (dated by TCRdb to the early 2020s). Regarding the research as a whole: AZD1222 recipients with second doses at about 4 weeks or about 12 weeks were pooled, because spike-specific TCR depth and breadth did not differ between schedules. Trial participants were enrolled into age subgroups of 18-55, 56-69 and 70-plus years, which contained around 140, 26 and 57 TCR-sequenced participants, respectively. A total of 233 trial participants underwent TCR sequencing, of whom nearly 210 received two doses of AZD1222 and some 25 received two doses of the MenACWY control vaccine. Beyond this particular receptor, the publication reports: Nearly half of unique spike-specific TCRs reportedly recognized epitopes outside regions mutated in the B.1.351 and B.1.1.7 variants. Because no samples from the day 14 peak response were available, repertoires could be characterized only after the peak T cell response. After two AZD1222 doses, spike-specific TCR breadth and depth were significantly higher than at day 0 and than in MenACWY recipients. Participants were mostly white British and included more females than males, and it was suggested by the authors that clonal diversity may have been underestimated. The 56-69-year group was small, and its depth increase did not reach significance, likely because of low power. The vaccine-associated CD4 TCRs covered the entire spike protein, and the dominant responses fell in regions 160-218 and 743-854. Conclusions about previously exposed vaccinees are limited because only six or seven AZD1222 recipients were SARS-CoV-2 seropositive at baseline.

The time point label, read with the paper, signifies: baseline before first vaccination. Vaccinee samples came from UK trials COV001 and COV002, including a single-blind randomized controlled phase 2/3 trial of AZD1222 (ChAdOx1 nCoV-19) in healthy adults. Trial participant PBMC samples were collected at day 0 and day 28 after the second dose for TCRbeta chain sequencing. The CDR3 regions of human TCRbeta chains were subjected to immunosequencing. The authors processed their data as follows. Repertoire TCRs were checked for matches against a reference library of SARS-CoV-2-specific TCRs that had been generated using the MIRA antigen-specificity platform. Breadth meant the fraction of unique TCRs that were SARS-CoV-2-associated, whereas depth meant the fraction of total T cells that were SARS-CoV-2-associated. Using the MIRA data, every spike-specific TCR was mapped to the spike region that the TCR reacted to and assigned to either a CD4 or a CD8 class. Log10-transformed breadth and depth values were compared by one-way ANOVA with Sidak's multiple comparisons tests. This is the immuneACCESS table as TCRdb keeps it, with only in-frame sequences that have V and J called. A part of the clones is gone; compared with another copy, unresolved V genes explain less than half, and the rest is unexplained. The V and J calls and clone size are taken from that table; D and trimming were inferred from the DNA. Counted in this sample were around 140,000 clones; over 90% of them appeared once. The top ten constitute roughly 5% of the sample.

As concerns this clone: Its recognized antigen is unknown. No much larger clone is present one base from it, and per-base qualities are unavailable.

The sample here was peripheral blood, taken on day 0 of AZD1222 vaccination. The clonotype originates from an adult in good health.

The CDR3 has the sequence CASSQDRLRGYEQYF. The DNA is as follows: TGTGCCAGCAGCCAAGATCGTCTGCGGGGCTACGAGCAGTACTTC. Recombination linked TRBV3-1 (or the pseudogene TRBV3-2) to TRBJ2-7, and possibly TRBD2, on 6 matching bases. The CDR3 has 15 amino acids, counting the end cysteine and phenylalanine. Only the CDR3 DNA is retained, 45 bases long and in frame from the first base. CDR1 is given as LGHDT and CDR2 as YNNKEL, both from the germline V gene (reference sequence). Trimming at the junction amounts to 0 bases on V and 3 bases on J, and the germline ends lie 12 bases apart.